A selection of T cell receptor beta chains follows, all from one sample in a study of T cells in Graves' hyperthyroidism and ophthalmopathy. TCRdb re-derived calls from the multiplex PCR reads in MiXCR, one entry per CDR3 protein. This table has approximately 490,000 distinct CDR3 sequences, around a fifth appearing once. Sequenced sample: blood. These TCRs come from a woman aged 70 to 79 with Graves' ophthalmopathy. Each CDR3 is given with its conserved first and last residue. The D gene is left open where the match is weak. Clone size is shown for a subset of rows, as once, few, many or a class of expanded clone.

- TRBJ1-1 - TRBV7-8 TGTGCCAGCAGCCGTTATAAAGGTCAAATGGGGACTGAAGCTTTCTTT CASSRYKGQMGTEAFF
- TRBJ1-6 - TRBV7-9 TGTGCCAGCAGCCCCATGGGGGGACGAACTGATTCACCCCTCCACTTT CASSPMGGRTDSPLHF
few TRBJ1-3 - TRBV30 TGTGCCTGGAGTTTTGGCTCTGGAAACACCATATATTTT CAWSFGSGNTIYF
few TRBJ1-3 - TRBV12-3/TRBV12-4 TGTGCCAGCAGTCCCTTACTCAGGGCCGGAAACACCATATATTTT CASSPLLRAGNTIYF
- TRBJ2-6 TRBD2 TRBV6-2/TRBV6-3 TGTGCCAGCAGGGGACTAGCGGGACCTTCGGTAGCCAACGTCCTGACTTTC CASRGLAGPSVANVLTF
few TRBJ1-2 TRBD1 TRBV7-2 TGTGCCAGCAGCTTCCCCGGGACAGGGCGCTATGGCTACACCTTC CASSFPGTGRYGYTF
few TRBJ1-4 - TRBV7-2 TGTGCCAGCAGCTCAGCCGGGCAGGGAGTTGAAAAACTGTTTTTT CASSSAGQGVEKLFF
few TRBJ1-1 - TRBV27 TGTGCCAGCAGCCGCCTTAGGGGTGGCACTGAAGCTTTCTTT CASSRLRGGTEAFF
- TRBJ2-7 TRBD2 TRBV20-1 TGCAGTGCTAGAGTCCTGGGACTAACCTACGAGCAGTACTTC CSARVLGLTYEQYF
many TRBJ1-5 - TRBV20-1 TGCAGTGCTCCCACAGGATTAGCGGATCAGCCCCAGCATTTT CSAPTGLADQPQHF
- TRBJ2-2 - TRBV5-5 TGTGCCAGCAGCTTGTCCCCATCGATAACCGGGGAGCTGTTTTTT CASSLSPSITGELFF
few TRBJ2-3 - TRBV5-1 TGCGCCAGCAGAACGACAAGGGGGGCAGATACGCAGTATTTT CASRTTRGADTQYF
- TRBJ1-1 - TRBV7-9 TGTGCCAGCAGCAACGGAGGGAGGACTGGGAACACTGAAGCTTTCTTT CASSNGGRTGNTEAFF
- TRBJ1-2 TRBD1 TRBV27 TGTGCCAGCAAAACCAACACAGGGGACTATGGCTACACCTTC CASKTNTGDYGYTF
many TRBJ1-1 - TRBV6-5 TGTGCCAGCAGTTACTCGCCAGGGTCGAACACTGAAGCTTTCTTT CASSYSPGSNTEAFF
few TRBJ2-5 - TRBV28 TGTGCCAGCAGTGCCGGTCTGTTGGATCAAGAGACCCAGTACTTC CASSAGLLDQETQYF
few TRBJ2-6 - TRBV6-1 TGTGCCAGCAGTGGAGGGACGGCATCTGGGGCCAACGTCCTGACTTTC CASSGGTASGANVLTF
many TRBJ2-3 TRBD1 TRBV6-1 TGTGCCAGCAGTGAAGCTGGACAGGGGGCACGAGATACGCAGTATTTT CASSEAGQGARDTQYF
few TRBJ2-2 TRBD2 TRBV27 TGTGCCAGCAAACTAGCGGGAGTTCCCTCGAACACCGGGGAGCTGTTTTTT CASKLAGVPSNTGELFF
- TRBJ2-7 - TRBV6-2/TRBV6-3 TGTGCCAGCACCCCTAGACAGGCAGCTGCGCAGTACTTC CASTPRQAAAQYF
many TRBJ2-7 TRBD2 TRBV11-2 TGTGCCAGCAGCTCTTTAAGCGGGAGACCCTTAAGTGAGCAGTACTTC CASSSLSGRPLSEQYF
few TRBJ2-7 - TRBV10-3 TGTGCCATCAGTGAGTCGGTTACAGGGACCTACGAGCAGTACTTC CAISESVTGTYEQYF
- TRBJ1-1 TRBD1 TRBV20-1 TGCAGTGCTACGCACCCAGGGACAGGGAGTATCTCGAACACTGAAGCTTTCTTT CSATHPGTGSISNTEAFF
many TRBJ1-5 - TRBV28 TGTGCCAGCAGTCCGCAGGGAATCCGCAATCAGCCCCAGCATTTT CASSPQGIRNQPQHF
- TRBJ2-1 - TRBV5-1 TGCGCCAGCAGCTTGGAGCCGATCGGGGAGCAGTTCTTC CASSLEPIGEQFF
- TRBJ1-3 TRBD1 TRBV5-1 TGCGCCAGCAGATCGGACAGGGGCTCTGGAAACACCATATATTTT CASRSDRGSGNTIYF
few TRBJ1-4 TRBD1 TRBV5-5 TGTGCCAGCAGCGGATACCCGGGACAGCTTAATGAAAAACTGTTTTTT CASSGYPGQLNEKLFF